This T cell receptor (beta chain) was found in a study of Ad26.COV2.S vaccination and SARS-CoV-2 variants. Looking at the study overall: Participant was drawn from the COV1001 Ad26.COV2.S trial arm. Ad26.COV2.S given intramuscularly, once or twice 56 days apart.

Sample treatment: roughly 19 received Ad26.COV2.S at low or high dose, single or two shots; about 5 received placebo; per-sample allocation not given. Samples were taken on day 63 after the first vaccine or placebo injection. An adult donor aged 18-55 years was enrolled in Boston. The study used a vaccine consisting of an Ad26 vector that expressed Wuhan-strain SARS-CoV-2 spike. The assay was immunoSEQ multiplex PCR, and TCRdb's table has in-frame clones only and misses some. The sample lists around 340,000 clones; around 89% were seen once. This CDR3 comprises 13 residues. J lost 7 bases, V lost 2 bases, and 3 bases had no gene match. Germline loops: CDR1 SEHNR, CDR2 FQNEAQ (reference sequence).

The J gene is TRBJ1-1, the V gene TRBV7-9; 8 nucleotides agree with TRBD1. The source material was peripheral blood, sampled in a trial of Ad26.COV2.S vaccine versus placebo. The TCR was taken from a person between 18 and 59 years old who received the Ad26.COV2.S COVID-19 vaccine or a placebo. CDR3 in amino acids: CASSLTGQGEAFF. The CDR3 DNA follows: TGTGCCAGCAGCTTAACAGGACAGGGTGAAGCTTTCTTT.